Listed here are 21 T cell receptor beta chains from one sample, sequenced in a study of siplizumab effects on memory and regulatory T cells. TCRdb keeps only in-frame clones here, not all; method: immunoSEQ multiplex PCR. The sample comprises about 120,000 clones, around 94% of which are singletons, and around 1.7% rests with the top ten. The sequenced sample was non-Treg CD4+ T cells sorted from blood. Receptors originate from a human donor in good health.

This chain connects TRBV28 to TRBJ2-5, with TRBD2 matching 9 bases. The CDR3 covers 14 residues. From germline, CDR1 is MDHEN and CDR2 SYDVKM. J was trimmed by 3 bases and V by 6 bases; bases with no gene match: 5. The CDR3 reads CASRSSGVKETQYF. DNA for the CDR3: TGTGCCAGCAGATCTAGCGGGGTAAAAGAGACCCAGTACTTC.

The chain combines TRBV5-1 with TRBJ1-1; 7 nucleotides agree with TRBD1. J lost 10 bases, V lost 0 bases, and 9 bases had no gene match. The CDR3 runs 14 residues. Germline loops: CDR1 SGHRS, CDR2 YFSETQ. Here the CDR3 DNA reads TGCGCCAGCAGCTTGGGACAGGGAGGTCAGGTAGCTTTCTTT. Amino acid sequence: CASSLGQGGQVAFF.

The rearrangement links TRBV4-1 to TRBJ2-6, with D hard to call. The CDR3 covers 16 residues. Germline-derived CDR1 and CDR2 are MGHRA and YSYEKL. Trimming removed 1 base from V and 4 bases from J, with 11 bases in between. The CDR3 nucleotides read TGCGCCAGCAGCCAAGCCTTAGGAGCGGGGGCCAACGTCCTGACTTTC. This gives the protein CASSQALGAGANVLTF.

This chain connects TRBV19 to TRBJ2-3, with 7 bases aligning to TRBD2. Germline assignment: CDR1 LNHDA and CDR2 SQIVND (reference sequence). This CDR3 is 15 amino acids long. Trimming removed 6 bases from V and 4 bases from J; junction bases left unmatched: 10. CDR3 DNA: TGTGCCAGTAGGACGATTGCTAGCGGTCCAGATACGCAGTATTTT. Translated, it gives CASRTIASGPDTQYF.

J is TRBJ2-1 and V is TRBV5-4; D is possibly TRBD1 (6 bases). The CDR3 extends over 16 amino acids. The V end was cut by 4 bases, the J end by 0 bases, with 14 bases between. Germline loops: CDR1 SGHNT, CDR2 YYREEE (reference sequence). The CDR3 loop reads CASSPEGGSSYNEQFF. CDR3 bases: TGTGCCAGCAGCCCCGAAGGGGGAAGCTCCTACAATGAGCAGTTCTTC.

The chain combines TRBV7-9 with TRBJ2-1; 9 bases match TRBD1. The junction had 8 bases not matched to a gene; V was cut back by 5 bases and J by 6 bases. CDR1 is SEHNR and CDR2 is FQNEAQ in the germline V gene (reference sequence). The CDR3 is made up of 15 amino acids. DNA of the CDR3: TGTGCCAGCAGCAATACAGGGGGCCCGGTCAATGAGCAGTTCTTC. Protein sequence: CASSNTGGPVNEQFF.

This chain connects TRBV6-5 to TRBJ1-1; the D gene is possibly TRBD1 (5 bases). Germline CDR1 MNHEY, CDR2 SVGAGI. V lost 7 bases to trimming and J lost 5 bases, with 11 bases between them. The CDR3 length is 12 residues. CDR3 coding DNA: TGTGCCAGCAAGAGGGGTTGGACTGAAGCTTTCTTT. Translation gives CASKRGWTEAFF.

CDR3 coding DNA: TGTGCTAGTGGTTCTTTCGACAGGGTGAACACCATATATTTT. Protein: CASGSFDRVNTIYF. The chain carries TRBV12-5 and TRBJ1-3, with TRBD1 matching 7 bases. CDR3 length equals 14 residues. J lost 7 bases, V lost 4 bases, and 7 bases had no gene match. Germline lookup yields CDR1 LGHNT and CDR2 FRNRAP.

The CDR3 loop reads CASSTRGQLPLRANYGYTF. CDR3 bases: TGTGCCAGCAGCACCCGCGGACAGCTCCCCCTACGAGCTAACTATGGCTACACCTTC. The chain links TRBV9 to TRBJ1-2, with D perhaps matching TRBD1 (6 bases). Trimming took off 4 bases at V and 0 bases at J, with 25 bases between the two ends. The CDR3 is 19 residues long. Germline values: CDR1 SGDLS, CDR2 YYNGEE.

The chain carries TRBV30 and TRBJ2-3, with D perhaps matching TRBD2 (6 bases). Trimming removed 4 bases at V and 6 bases at J, with 17 bases between. The CDR3 totals 14 residues. Germline CDR1 is GTSNPN and CDR2 is SVGIG (reference sequence). CDR3 sequence reads: CAWTLGGMGDTQYF. CDR3 nucleotide sequence: TGTGCCTGGACCCTTGGCGGGATGGGGGATACGCAGTATTTT. The variable domain in full, with the rest retrieved from reference TRBV30 and TRBJ2-3, is SQTIHQWPATLVQPVGSPLSLECTVEGTSNPNLYWYRQAAGRGLQLLFYSVGIGQISSEVPQNLSASRPQDRQFILSSKKLLLSDSGFYLCAWTLGGMGDTQYFGPGTRLTVL.

V is TRBV12-2 and J is TRBJ1-1. TRBV12-2 is annotated as a pseudogene. The CDR3 contains 22 residues. In DNA form, the CDR3 reads TGTGCAAGTCGCTTAGTTATATTTCTTAATATCCCCCGACGAAACATGAACACTGAAGCTTTCTTT. It is translated as CASRLVIFLNIPRRNMNTEAFF.

V is TRBV19 and J is TRBJ1-1; the D gene is possibly TRBD1 (5 bases). The CDR3 has 12 amino acids. Per the germline V gene, CDR1 is LNHDA and CDR2 is SQIVND (reference sequence). Trimming pared 7 bases from V and 1 base from J, leaving 7 bases between. CDR3 sequence reads: CASIGTNTEAFF. The CDR3 DNA follows: TGTGCCAGTATCGGGACGAACACTGAAGCTTTCTTT.

The chain links TRBV6-6 to TRBJ2-1; 9 bases fit TRBD2. Per the germline V gene, CDR1 is MNHNY and CDR2 is SVGAGI (reference sequence). The CDR3 spans 15 residues. With 2 bases clipped from V and 5 bases from J, the junction kept 4 bases outside the gene matches. The DNA for the CDR3 is TGTGCCAGCAGTTACGGGACTAGCTTCAACAATGAGCAGTTCTTC. It codes for CASSYGTSFNNEQFF.

This clone has only one observation. The chain uses TRBV5-8 and TRBJ2-1; D is possibly TRBD1 (5 bases). CDR3 length equals 14 residues. Trimming stripped 0 bases from V and 6 bases from J, with 10 bases between. Germline V gene sequence: CDR1 SGHTS, CDR2 YDEGEE. CDR3 amino acids: CASSLEWGGNEQFF. DNA for the CDR3: TGTGCCAGCAGCTTGGAGTGGGGCGGCAATGAGCAGTTCTTC.

The chain couples TRBV2 to TRBJ2-1, with TRBD1 identical over 8 bases. Germline CDR1 and CDR2: SNHLY and FYNNEI. The CDR3 consists of 14 residues. V shed 4 bases, J shed 7 bases, and the junction held 6 bases outside the gene matches. CDR3 loop: CASSGRQGANEQFF. The CDR3 DNA reads as TGTGCCAGCAGTGGTAGGCAGGGGGCGAATGAGCAGTTCTTC.

This clone occurred once. The chain links TRBV9 to TRBJ1-3; unclear D gene. V was pared by 0 bases and J by 4 bases, with 5 bases between. Germline values: CDR1 SGDLS, CDR2 YYNGEE. The CDR3 sequence is 13 residues long. DNA of the CDR3: TGTGCCAGCAGCGTAGAGACGGGAAACACCATATATTTT. Protein product: CASSVETGNTIYF.

The chain recombines TRBV5-1 with TRBJ2-1; TRBD1 agrees at 12 bases. Germline trimming cut 4 bases from V and 6 bases from J; bases unmatched to any gene: 5. There are 15 residues in the CDR3. Germline values: CDR1 SGHRS, CDR2 YFSETQ. For the CDR3, the DNA is TGCGCCAGCAGCCAGGGACAGGGGGCAGGCAATGAGCAGTTCTTC. Amino acids: CASSQGQGAGNEQFF. Drawing the rest from reference TRBV5-1 and TRBJ2-1, the complete variable domain is KAGVTQTPRYLIKTRGQQVTLSCSPISGHRSVSWYQQTPGQGLQFLFEYFSETQRNKGNFPGRFSGRQFSNSRSEMNVSTLELGDSALYLCASSQGQGAGNEQFFGPGTRLTVL.

The chain combines TRBV6-6 with TRBJ1-2, with 7 bases matching TRBD1. This CDR3 has 13 amino acids. Germline-derived CDR1 and CDR2 are MNHNY and SVGAGI (reference sequence). V lost 5 bases and J lost 8; bases outside the gene matches: 8. CDR3 sequence: CASSKQGPGGYTF. The CDR3 nucleotides read TGTGCCAGCAGTAAACAGGGGCCCGGGGGCTACACCTTC.

V is TRBV10-3 and J is TRBJ2-1, with 14 positions matching TRBD2. CDR3 size: 18 residues. Germline V gene lookup returns CDR1 ENHRY and CDR2 SYGVKD. V lost 8 bases, J lost 0 bases, and 9 bases stayed unmatched. The CDR3 region is CAIALGLAGGRSYNEQFF. For the CDR3, the DNA is TGTGCCATCGCCTTAGGACTAGCGGGGGGCCGCTCCTACAATGAGCAGTTCTTC.

The genes are TRBV19 and TRBJ2-1; D unclear. The germline V and J ends were trimmed by 7 bases and 4 bases, with 5 bases remaining between them. Germline CDR1 is LNHDA and CDR2 is SQIVND (reference sequence). The CDR3 loop spans 11 amino acids. The CDR3 loop is CASMLYNEQFF. DNA of the CDR3: TGTGCCAGTATGCTGTACAATGAGCAGTTCTTC.

The sample holds one count of this clone. The chain is built from TRBV5-1 and TRBJ1-2; 10 bases fit TRBD1. The CDR3 is 14 amino acids. The trim removed 7 bases at V and 8 bases at J, leaving 11 bases unmatched. Germline lookup yields CDR1 SGHRS and CDR2 YFSETQ. The CDR3 reads CASSYSGTGDGYTF. In DNA form, the CDR3 reads TGCGCCAGCTCCTACTCCGGGACAGGGGACGGCTACACCTTC.